This T cell receptor (beta chain) is from a study of blood T cell repertoires in COVID-19. The data were produced by immunoSEQ multiplex PCR, yet TCRdb's version contains in-frame clones alone and is incomplete. This sample has more than 400,000 clones, with approximately 90% found just once. V was cut by 7 bases and J by 5 bases, with 6 bases left in between. There are 11 residues in the CDR3. Germline CDR1 reads SGDLS; CDR2 reads YYNGEE. Individuals drawn from approximately 26 US areas were roughly 18 to 100 years old. Donors in Cohort 3 counted as recovered after two negative PCRs, clearance, or symptom resolution.

V and J are TRBV9 and TRBJ2-2, with D uncertain. Specimen: PBMCs or T cells enriched from blood (not recorded which). The clonotype comes from a woman between 18 and 29 years old who had recovered from COVID-19. The CDR3 sequence is CASGRTGELFF. CDR3 coding DNA: TGTGCCAGCGGGCGTACCGGGGAGCTGTTTTTT. Looking up the rest from reference TRBV9 and TRBJ2-2 gives the full variable domain: DSGVTQTPKHLITATGQRVTLRCSPRSGDLSVYWYQQSLDQGLQFLIQYYNGEERAKGNILERFSAQQFPDLHSELNLSSLELGDSALYFCASGRTGELFFGEGSRLTVL.